These 3 T cell receptor beta chains share one sample of origin, sequenced in a study of cytomegalovirus exposure and HLA in healthy donors. 13 Jbeta primers and 60 Vbeta primers were used for the PCR. The repertoire was sequenced with immunoSEQ multiplex PCR; TCRdb's copy has only in-frame clones and lacks some. The repertoire holds some 170,000 clones, with approximately 79% as singletons. Sequencing used PBMCs. The source is a man aged 55 to 70 in good health and CMV-seronegative.

DNA for the CDR3: TGTGCCAGCAGTCACGTGGGGAACGGCGGGAGTTTTGGGCAGTATTTT. As protein: CASSHVGNGGSFGQYF. The chain carries TRBV27 and TRBJ2-3, with TRBD2 matching over 7 bases. The CDR3 has 16 amino acids. Germline CDR1 and CDR2: MNHEY and SMNVEV (reference sequence). V shed 5 bases, J shed 11 bases, and the junction held 19 bases outside the gene matches.

V usage is TRBV5-5 and J usage is TRBJ2-3, with TRBD2 identical over 13 bases. CDR1 is SGHKS and CDR2 is YYEKEE in the germline V gene (reference sequence). This CDR3 spans 17 amino acids. J was trimmed by 2 bases and V by 0 bases; bases with no gene match: 3. DNA for the CDR3: TGTGCCAGCAGCTTGGAACTAGCGGGGGGGAACACAGATACGCAGTATTTT. It specifies CASSLELAGGNTDTQYF.

This clone was counted once. The chain uses TRBV7-2 and TRBJ2-5, with TRBD2 identical over 7 bases. J gave up 2 bases and V 5 bases, and 2 bases lay outside the gene matches. This CDR3 is built from 13 residues. Germline values: CDR1 SGHTA, CDR2 FQGNSA. The CDR3 region is CASSRGLQETQYF. The CDR3 nucleotides are TGTGCCAGCAGCCGGGGACTACAAGAGACCCAGTACTTC.